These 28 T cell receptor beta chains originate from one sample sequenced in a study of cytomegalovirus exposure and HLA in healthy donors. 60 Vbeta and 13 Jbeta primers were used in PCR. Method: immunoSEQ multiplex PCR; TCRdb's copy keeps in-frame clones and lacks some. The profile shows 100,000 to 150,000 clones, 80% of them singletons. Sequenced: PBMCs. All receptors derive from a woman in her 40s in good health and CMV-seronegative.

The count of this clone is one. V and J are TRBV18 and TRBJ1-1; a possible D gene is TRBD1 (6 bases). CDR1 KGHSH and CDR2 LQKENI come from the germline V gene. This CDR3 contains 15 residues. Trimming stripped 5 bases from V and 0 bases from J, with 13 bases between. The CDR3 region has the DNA TGTGCCAGCTCATCCCGACAGGACATGAACACTGAAGCTTTCTTT. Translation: CASSSRQDMNTEAFF.

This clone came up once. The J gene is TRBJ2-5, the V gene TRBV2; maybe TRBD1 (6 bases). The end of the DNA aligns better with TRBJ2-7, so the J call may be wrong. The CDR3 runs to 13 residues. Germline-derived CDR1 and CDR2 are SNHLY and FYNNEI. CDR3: CASQQGLTYEQYF. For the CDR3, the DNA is TGTGCCAGCCAACAGGGCCTAACCTACGAGCAGTACTTC.

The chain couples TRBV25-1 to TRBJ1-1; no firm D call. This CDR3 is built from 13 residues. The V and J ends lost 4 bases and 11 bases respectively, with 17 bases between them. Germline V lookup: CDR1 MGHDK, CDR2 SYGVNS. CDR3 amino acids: CASSAQGTGYAFF. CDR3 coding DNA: TGTGCCAGCAGTGCCCAAGGTACCGGGTACGCTTTCTTT.

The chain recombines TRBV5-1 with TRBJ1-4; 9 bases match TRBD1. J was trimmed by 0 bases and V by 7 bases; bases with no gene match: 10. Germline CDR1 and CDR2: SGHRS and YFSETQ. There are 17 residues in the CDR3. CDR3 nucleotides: TGCGCCAGCCGCTCCTCGACAGGGGGAGCAACTAATGAAAAACTGTTTTTT. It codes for CASRSSTGGATNEKLFF.

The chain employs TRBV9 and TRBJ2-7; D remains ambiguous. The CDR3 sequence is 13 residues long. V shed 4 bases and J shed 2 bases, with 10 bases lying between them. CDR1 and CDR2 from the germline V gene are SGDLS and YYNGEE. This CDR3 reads CASSPPLTYEQYF. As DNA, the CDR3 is TGTGCCAGCAGCCCTCCTTTAACCTACGAGCAGTACTTC.

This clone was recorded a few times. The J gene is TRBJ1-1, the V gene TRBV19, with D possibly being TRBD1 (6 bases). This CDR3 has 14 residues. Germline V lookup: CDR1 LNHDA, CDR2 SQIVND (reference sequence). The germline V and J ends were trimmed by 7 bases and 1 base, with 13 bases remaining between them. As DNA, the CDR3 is TGTGCCAGTACCACGGGACACCCGAACACTGAAGCTTTCTTT. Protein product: CASTTGHPNTEAFF.

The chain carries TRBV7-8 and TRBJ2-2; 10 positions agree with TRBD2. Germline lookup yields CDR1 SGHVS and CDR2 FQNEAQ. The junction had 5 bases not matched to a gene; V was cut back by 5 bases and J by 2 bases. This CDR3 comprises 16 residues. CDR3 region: CASSQRTSGNTGELFF. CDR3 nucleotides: TGTGCCAGCAGCCAGAGGACTAGCGGTAACACCGGGGAGCTGTTTTTT.

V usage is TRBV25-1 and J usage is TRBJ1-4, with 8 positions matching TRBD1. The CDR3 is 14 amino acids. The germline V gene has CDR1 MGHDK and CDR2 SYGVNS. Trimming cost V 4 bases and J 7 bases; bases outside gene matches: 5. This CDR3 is CASSGGQGLEKLFF. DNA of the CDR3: TGTGCCAGCAGTGGTGGACAGGGACTTGAAAAACTGTTTTTT.

The CDR3 spells CASSLGRGVYQLNTEAFF. As DNA, the CDR3 is TGCGCCAGCAGCTTGGGCCGAGGAGTCTACCAGTTGAACACTGAAGCTTTCTTT. The chain recombines TRBV5-1 with TRBJ1-1, with D uncertain. The CDR3 spans 18 residues. V lost 0 bases and J lost 0, with 18 bases in between. Germline CDR1 reads SGHRS; CDR2 reads YFSETQ.

The CDR3 region has the DNA TGTGCCAGCAGCTTGGGTGGCGGGGGGGCCGCTTCCGGGGAGCTGTTTTTT. It translates to CASSLGGGGAASGELFF. The rearrangement uses TRBV5-4 and TRBJ2-2; 9 positions agree with TRBD2. Germline lookup yields CDR1 SGHNT and CDR2 YYREEE (reference sequence). V shed 0 bases and J 6 bases; nucleotides not matched to a gene: 9. The CDR3 runs 17 residues.

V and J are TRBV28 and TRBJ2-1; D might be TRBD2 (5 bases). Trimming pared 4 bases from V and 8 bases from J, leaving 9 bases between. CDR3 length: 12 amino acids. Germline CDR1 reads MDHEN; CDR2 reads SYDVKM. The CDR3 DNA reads TGTGCCAGCAGTTCGGACTTTTATGAGCAGTTCTTC. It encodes CASSSDFYEQFF.

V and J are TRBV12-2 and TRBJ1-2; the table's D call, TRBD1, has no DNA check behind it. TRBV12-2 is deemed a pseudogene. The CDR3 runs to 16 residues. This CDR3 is CASRFPDSPTVYGYTF. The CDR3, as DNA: TGTGCAAGTCGCTTCCCGGACAGTCCAACCGTCTATGGCTACACCTTC.

The CDR3: CASSERGGSNTEAFF. Written as DNA, the CDR3 is TGTGCCAGCAGTGAAAGGGGAGGGTCGAACACTGAAGCTTTCTTT. The V and J genes are TRBV25-1 and TRBJ1-1, with a weak D call TRBD1 (5 bases). CDR3 length: 15 amino acids. Germline CDR1 MGHDK, CDR2 SYGVNS. Trimming removed 2 bases at V and 1 base at J, with 11 bases between.

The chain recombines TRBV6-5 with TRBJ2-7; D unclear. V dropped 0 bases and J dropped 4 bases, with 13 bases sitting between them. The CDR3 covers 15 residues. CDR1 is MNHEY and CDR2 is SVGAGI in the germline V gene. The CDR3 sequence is CASSYSSAEPYEQYF. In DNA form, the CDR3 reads TGTGCCAGCAGTTACTCTTCCGCGGAACCTTACGAGCAGTACTTC.

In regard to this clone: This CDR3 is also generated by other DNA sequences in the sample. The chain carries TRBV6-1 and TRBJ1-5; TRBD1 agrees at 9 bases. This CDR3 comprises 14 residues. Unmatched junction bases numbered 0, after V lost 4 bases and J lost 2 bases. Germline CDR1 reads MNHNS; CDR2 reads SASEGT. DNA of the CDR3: TGTGCCAGCAGTGGGACAGGGGGCAATCAGCCCCAGCATTTT. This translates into CASSGTGGNQPQHF.

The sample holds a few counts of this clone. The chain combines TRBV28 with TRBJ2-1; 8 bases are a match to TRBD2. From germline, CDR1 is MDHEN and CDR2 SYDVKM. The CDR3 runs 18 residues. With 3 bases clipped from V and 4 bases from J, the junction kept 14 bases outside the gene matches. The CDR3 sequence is CASSFNRVLAEGYNEQFF. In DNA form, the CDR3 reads TGTGCCAGCAGTTTTAATAGGGTACTAGCGGAGGGGTACAATGAGCAGTTCTTC.

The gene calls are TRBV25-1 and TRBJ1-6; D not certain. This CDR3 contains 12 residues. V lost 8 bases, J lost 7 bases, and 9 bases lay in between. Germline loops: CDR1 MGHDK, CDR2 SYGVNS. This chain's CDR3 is CASSQENSPLHF. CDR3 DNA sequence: TGTGCCAGCTCCCAGGAAAATTCACCCCTCCACTTT. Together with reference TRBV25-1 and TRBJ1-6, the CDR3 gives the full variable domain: EADIYQTPRYLVIGTGKKITLECSQTMGHDKMYWYQQDPGMELHLIHYSYGVNSTEKGDLSSESTVSRIRTEHFPLTLESARPSHTSQYLCASSQENSPLHFGNGTRLTVT.

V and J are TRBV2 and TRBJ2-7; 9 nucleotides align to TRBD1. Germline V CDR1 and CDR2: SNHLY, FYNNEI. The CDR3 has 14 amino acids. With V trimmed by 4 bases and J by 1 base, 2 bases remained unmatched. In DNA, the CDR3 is TGTGCCAGCAGTGTACAGGGGGCGTCCTACGAGCAGTACTTC. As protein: CASSVQGASYEQYF. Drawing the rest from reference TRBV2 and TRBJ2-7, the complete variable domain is EPEVTQTPSHQVTQMGQEVILRCVPISNHLYFYWYRQILGQKVEFLVSFYNNEISEKSEIFDDQFSVERPDGSNFTLKIRSTKLEDSAMYFCASSVQGASYEQYFGPGTRLTVT.

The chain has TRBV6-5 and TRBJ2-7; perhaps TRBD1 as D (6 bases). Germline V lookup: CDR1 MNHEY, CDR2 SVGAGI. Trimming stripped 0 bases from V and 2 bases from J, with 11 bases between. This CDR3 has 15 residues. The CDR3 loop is CASSYSYRAPYEQYF. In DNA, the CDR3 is TGTGCCAGCAGTTACTCGTACAGGGCCCCCTACGAGCAGTACTTC.

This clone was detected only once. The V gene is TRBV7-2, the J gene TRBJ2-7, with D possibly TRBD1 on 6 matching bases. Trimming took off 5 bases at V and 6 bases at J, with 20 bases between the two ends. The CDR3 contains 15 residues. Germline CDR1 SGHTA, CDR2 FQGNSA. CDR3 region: CASSTLQGISFEQYF. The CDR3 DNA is TGTGCCAGCAGCACACTACAGGGTATTTCTTTCGAGCAGTACTTC. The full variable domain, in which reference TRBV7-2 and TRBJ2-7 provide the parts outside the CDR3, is GAGVSQSPSNKVTEKGKDVELRCDPISGHTALYWYRQSLGQGLEFLIYFQGNSAPDKSGLPSDRFSAERTGGSVSTLTIQRTQQEDSAVYLCASSTLQGISFEQYFGPGTRLTVT.

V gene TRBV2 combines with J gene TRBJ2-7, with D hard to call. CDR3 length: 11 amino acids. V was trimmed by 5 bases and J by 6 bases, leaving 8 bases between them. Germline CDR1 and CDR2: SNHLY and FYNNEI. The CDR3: CASSFAIEQYF. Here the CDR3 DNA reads TGTGCCAGCAGTTTTGCTATCGAGCAGTACTTC.

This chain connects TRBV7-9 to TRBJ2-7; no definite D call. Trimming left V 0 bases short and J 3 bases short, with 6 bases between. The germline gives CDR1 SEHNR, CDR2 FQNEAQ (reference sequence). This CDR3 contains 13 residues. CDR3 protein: CASSLARNYEQYF. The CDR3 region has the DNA TGTGCCAGCAGCTTAGCGCGGAACTACGAGCAGTACTTC.

DNA for the CDR3: TGCAGCGTTGAAATCCGTAGGGGGCGAAACACTGAAGCTTTCTTT. This gives the protein CSVEIRRGRNTEAFF. The chain carries TRBV29-1 and TRBJ1-1; TRBD1 matches at 7 bases. The trim removed 2 bases at V and 2 bases at J, leaving 8 bases unmatched. The length of the CDR3 is 15 residues. Germline V gene sequence: CDR1 SQVTM, CDR2 ANQGSEA.

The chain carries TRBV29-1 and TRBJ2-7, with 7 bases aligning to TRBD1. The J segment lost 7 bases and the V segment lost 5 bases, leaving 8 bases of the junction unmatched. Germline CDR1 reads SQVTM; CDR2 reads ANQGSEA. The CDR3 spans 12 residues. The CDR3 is CSVLQGVGEQYF. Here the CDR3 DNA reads TGCAGCGTTCTGCAGGGGGTGGGGGAGCAGTACTTC.

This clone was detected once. In DNA form, the CDR3 reads TGTGCCAGCAGCCGAGGAATTGAGGGGGCGCGAGGCTACACCTTC. Protein sequence: CASSRGIEGARGYTF. V usage is TRBV4-2 and J usage is TRBJ1-2; TRBD1 agrees at 7 bases. The CDR3 totals 15 residues. From germline, CDR1 is LGHNA and CDR2 YNFKEQ. J gave up 8 bases and V 4 bases, and 13 bases lay outside the gene matches.

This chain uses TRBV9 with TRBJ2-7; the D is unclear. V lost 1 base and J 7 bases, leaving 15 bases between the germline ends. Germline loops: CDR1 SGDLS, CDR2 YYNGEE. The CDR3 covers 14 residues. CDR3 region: CASSVSSSGGEQYF. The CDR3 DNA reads TGTGCCAGCAGCGTATCCTCATCCGGCGGAGAGCAGTACTTC.

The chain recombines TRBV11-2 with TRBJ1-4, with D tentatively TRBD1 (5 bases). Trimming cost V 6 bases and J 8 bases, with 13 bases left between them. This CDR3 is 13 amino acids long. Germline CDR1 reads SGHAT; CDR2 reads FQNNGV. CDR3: CASRRQGSEKLFF. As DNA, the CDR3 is TGTGCCAGCAGGAGGCAGGGCAGCGAAAAACTGTTTTTT.

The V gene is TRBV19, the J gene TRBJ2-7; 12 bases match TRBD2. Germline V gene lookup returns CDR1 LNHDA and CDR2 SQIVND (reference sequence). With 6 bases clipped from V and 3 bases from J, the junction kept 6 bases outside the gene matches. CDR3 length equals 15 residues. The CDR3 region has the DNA TGTGCCAGTAGCCCCGGACTAGCGGGATACTACGAGCAGTACTTC. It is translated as CASSPGLAGYYEQYF.